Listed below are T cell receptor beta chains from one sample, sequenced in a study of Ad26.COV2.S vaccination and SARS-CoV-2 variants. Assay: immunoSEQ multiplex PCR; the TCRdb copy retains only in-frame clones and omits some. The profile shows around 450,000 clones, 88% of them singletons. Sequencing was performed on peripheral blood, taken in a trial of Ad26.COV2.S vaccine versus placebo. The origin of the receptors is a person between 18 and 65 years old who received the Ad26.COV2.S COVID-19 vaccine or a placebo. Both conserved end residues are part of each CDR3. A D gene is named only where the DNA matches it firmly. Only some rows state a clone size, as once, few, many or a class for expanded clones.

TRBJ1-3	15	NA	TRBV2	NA	TGTGCCAGCAGTGAAGTCCCGATCTCTGGAAACACCATATATTTT	CASSEVPISGNTIYF
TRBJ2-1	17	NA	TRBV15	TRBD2	TGTGCCACCAGCAGAGTCCCGACTAGCGGGGGGAACAATGAGCAGTTCTTC	CATSRVPTSGGNNEQFF
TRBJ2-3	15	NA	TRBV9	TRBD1	TGTGCCAGCAGCTCGCGACAGGGGAGTACAGATACGCAGTATTTT	CASSSRQGSTDTQYF
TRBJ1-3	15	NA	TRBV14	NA	TGTGCCAGCAGCCAAGGACATTCTTCTGGAAACACCATATATTTT	CASSQGHSSGNTIYF
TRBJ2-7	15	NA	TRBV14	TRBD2	TGTGCCAGCAGCCAAGAGGGGGACTATCTCTACGAGCAGTACTTC	CASSQEGDYLYEQYF
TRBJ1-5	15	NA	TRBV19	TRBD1	TGTGCCAGTAGTGGGACAGCATATAGCAATCAGCCCCAGCATTTT	CASSGTAYSNQPQHF
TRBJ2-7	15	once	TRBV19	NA	TGTGCCAGTACCCCTGGTGGGAGAGGGTCGTACGAGCAGTACTTC	CASTPGGRGSYEQYF
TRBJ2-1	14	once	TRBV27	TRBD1	TGTGCCATCGCACCGGGACAGGGGGCAAATGAGCAGTTCTTC	CAIAPGQGANEQFF
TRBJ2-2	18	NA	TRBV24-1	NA	TGTGCCACCAGTGCCCCTGGTTTAAGTGGGACGAACACCGGGGAGCTGTTTTTT	CATSAPGLSGTNTGELFF
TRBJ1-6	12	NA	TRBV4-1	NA	TGCGCCAGCAGCCAGGGGACTTCACCCCTCCACTTT	CASSQGTSPLHF
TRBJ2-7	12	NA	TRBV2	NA	TGTGCCAGCAGTGACAGGACCTACGAGCAGTACTTC	CASSDRTYEQYF
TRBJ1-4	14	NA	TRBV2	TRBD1	TGTGCCAGCAGTTCGGACAGGGCGGATGAAAAACTGTTTTTT	CASSSDRADEKLFF
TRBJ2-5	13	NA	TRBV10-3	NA	TGTGCCATCGCTCTTGGACAGCAAGAGACCCAGTACTTC	CAIALGQQETQYF
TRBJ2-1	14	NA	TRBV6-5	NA	TGTGCCACCCAAACCTCTGGCTCCTACAATGAGCAGTTCTTC	CATQTSGSYNEQFF
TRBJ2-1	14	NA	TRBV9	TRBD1	TGTGCCAGCAGCGTGGAGGACAGGTACAATGAGCAGTTCTTC	CASSVEDRYNEQFF
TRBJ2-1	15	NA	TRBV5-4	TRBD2	TGTGCCAGCAGTCGGAGCGGGGGGGCTTACAATGAGCAGTTCTTC	CASSRSGGAYNEQFF
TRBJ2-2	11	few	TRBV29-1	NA	TGCAGCGGCGCCTCAACCGGGGAGCTGTTTTTT	CSGASTGELFF
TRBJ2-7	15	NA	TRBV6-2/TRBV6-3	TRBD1	TGTGCCAGCGGCCCGACTTCGGCAGGGGGCTACGAGCAGTACTTC	CASGPTSAGGYEQYF
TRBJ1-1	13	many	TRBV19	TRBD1	TGTGCCAGTAGTATACAGGGGGCCACTGAAGCTTTCTTT	CASSIQGATEAFF
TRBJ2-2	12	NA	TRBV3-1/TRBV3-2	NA	TGTGCCAGCAGCGGGGACACCGGGGAGCTGTTTTTT	CASSGDTGELFF
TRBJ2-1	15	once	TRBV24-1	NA	TGTGCCACCAGTGATGAGGGGGGGCCATACAATGAGCAGTTCTTC	CATSDEGGPYNEQFF
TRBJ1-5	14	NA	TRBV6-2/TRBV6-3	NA	TGTGCCAGCAGTTACGGAGGGAGCAATCAGCCCCAGCATTTT	CASSYGGSNQPQHF
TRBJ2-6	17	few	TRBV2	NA	TGTGCCAGCAGTTTGGCAGGTTCTTCCCCTGGGGCCAACGTCCTGACTTTC	CASSLAGSSPGANVLTF
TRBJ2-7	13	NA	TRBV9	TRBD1	TGTGCCAGCAGCGTCTCCTCAGGGGGCGAGCAGTACTTC	CASSVSSGGEQYF
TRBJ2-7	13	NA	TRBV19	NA	TGTGCCAGTAGGGGGAAGAGCTCCTACGAGCAGTACTTC	CASRGKSSYEQYF
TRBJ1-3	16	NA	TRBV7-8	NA	TGTGCCAGCAGCTCACGGGACGGGAGCTCTGGAAACACCATATATTTT	CASSSRDGSSGNTIYF
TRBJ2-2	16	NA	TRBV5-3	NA	TGTGCCAGAAGCTTCCGGCCCGAAGTACGTCCTGGGGAGCTGTTTTTT	CARSFRPEVRPGELFF
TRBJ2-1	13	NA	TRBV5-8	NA	TGTGCCAGCAGCACCGGGCCAAGGAATGAGCAGTTCTTC	CASSTGPRNEQFF
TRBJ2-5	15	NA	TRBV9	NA	TGTGCCAGCAGCGTAGGCGCCAACGACCAAGAGACCCAGTACTTC	CASSVGANDQETQYF
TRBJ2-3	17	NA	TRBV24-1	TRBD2	TGTGCCACCAGTGATCTTCCAACCGGGGGGGGCAAAGATACGCAGTATTTT	CATSDLPTGGGKDTQYF
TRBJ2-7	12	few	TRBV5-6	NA	TGTGCCAGCAGCTTGGGAGGCTACGAGCAGTACTTC	CASSLGGYEQYF
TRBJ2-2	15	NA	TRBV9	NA	TGTGCCAGCAGCGTAGCTCAGGAGAACACCGGGGAGCTGTTTTTT	CASSVAQENTGELFF
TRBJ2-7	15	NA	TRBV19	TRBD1	TGTGCCAGTAGTACCGGGACAGGCATCTCCTACGAGCAGTACTTC	CASSTGTGISYEQYF